This T cell receptor (beta chain) was sequenced for a study of blood T cell repertoires in COVID-19. TCRdb's copy holds only in-frame clones and misses some; the assay was immunoSEQ multiplex PCR. Of some 180,000 clones listed, about 88% are singletons. This clone is labeled as medium-sized. Trimming removed 8 bases at V and 1 base at J, with 11 bases between. Looked up from germline, CDR1 is LNHDA and CDR2 is SQIVND (reference sequence). The CDR3 extends over 13 amino acids. This clonotype originated in a man between 50 and 59 years old with COVID-19, enrolled during active disease. The sample comprised peripheral blood. The chain uses TRBV19 and TRBJ1-1, with unresolved D. The CDR3 DNA follows: TGTGCCAGTTCTAGGAAGCAGAACACTGAAGCTTTCTTT. Protein: CASSRKQNTEAFF.